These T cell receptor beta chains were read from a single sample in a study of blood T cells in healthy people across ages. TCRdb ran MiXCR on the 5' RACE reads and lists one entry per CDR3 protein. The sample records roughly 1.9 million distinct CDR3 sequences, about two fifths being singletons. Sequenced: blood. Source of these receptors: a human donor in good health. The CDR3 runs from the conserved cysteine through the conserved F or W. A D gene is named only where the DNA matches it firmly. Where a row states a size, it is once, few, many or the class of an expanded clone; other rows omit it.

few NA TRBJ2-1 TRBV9 TGTGCCAGCAGCGTAGGGGTTACCAATGAGCAGTTCTTC CASSVGVTNEQFF
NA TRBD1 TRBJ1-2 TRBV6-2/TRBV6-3 TGTGCCAGCAACCAAAGGACAGGCCGGTATGGCTACACCTTC CASNQRTGRYGYTF
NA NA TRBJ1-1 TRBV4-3 TGCGCCAGCAGCCAGACACCAGAAAGGGGGAACACTGAAGCTTTCTTT CASSQTPERGNTEAFF
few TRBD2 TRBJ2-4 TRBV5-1 TGCGCCAGCAGCTCCAGGACTAGCGGGAGAGAAAACATTCAGTACTTC CASSSRTSGRENIQYF
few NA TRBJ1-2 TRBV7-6 TGTGCCAGCAGCTCGAGTTCCGCTCTCGGTGGCTACACCTTC CASSSSSALGGYTF
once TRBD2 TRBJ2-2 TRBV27 TGTGCCAGCAGCGACCTAGCGGGGGGCGCCGGGGAGCTGTTTTTT CASSDLAGGAGELFF
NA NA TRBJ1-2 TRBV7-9 TGTGCCAGCAGTTTACGGGACACTACTAACTATGGCTACACCTTC CASSLRDTTNYGYTF
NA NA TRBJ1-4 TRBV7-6 TGTGCCAGCAGCTTACAGGCCTTAGGAAAACTGTTTTTT CASSLQALGKLFF
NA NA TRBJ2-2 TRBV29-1 TGCAGCGTCCAACAAAACACCGGGGAGCTGTTTTTT CSVQQNTGELFF
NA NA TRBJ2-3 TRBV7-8 TGTGCCAGCAGTTCTCATGGCGCTTTGGCAGATACGCAGTATTTT CASSSHGALADTQYF
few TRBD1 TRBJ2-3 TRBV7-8 TGTGCCAGCACCCTTACCCTGGTGGCCCCAATCGACAGGGTGTGGACAGATACGCAGTATTTT CASTLTLVAPIDRVWTDTQYF
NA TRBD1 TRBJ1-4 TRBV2 TGTGCCAGCAGTCGACAGGGGTTGAGTGAAAAACTGTTTTTT CASSRQGLSEKLFF
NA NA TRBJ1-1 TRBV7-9 TGTGCCAGCAAAAGGACGGTCATGAACACTGAAGCTTTCTTT CASKRTVMNTEAFF
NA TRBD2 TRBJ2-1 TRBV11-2 TGTGCCAGCAGCACAAGCGGGACCTACAATGAGCAGTTCTTC CASSTSGTYNEQFF
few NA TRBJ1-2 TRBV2 TGTGCCAGCAGAGAAACCGATGCAGGGCGCTATGGCTACACCTTC CASRETDAGRYGYTF
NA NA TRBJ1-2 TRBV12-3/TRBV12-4 TGTGCCAGCAGTTCCCAGGTTGGCTACACCTTC CASSSQVGYTF
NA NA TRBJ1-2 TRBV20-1 TGCAGTGCTAGAGTAGCAGGGGATGGCTGCACCTTC CSARVAGDGCTF
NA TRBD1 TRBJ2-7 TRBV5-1 TGCGCCACCGCCAAGGGGGCTGCTAACGACGAGCAGTACTTC CATAKGAANDEQYF
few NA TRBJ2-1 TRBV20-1 TGCAGTGCTAACCCCGGCAGAGAGGGTAACAATGAGCAGTTCTTC CSANPGREGNNEQFF
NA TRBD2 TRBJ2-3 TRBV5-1 TGCGCCAGCAGCTTTTGGACTAGCGGGGGTGCAGATACGCAGTATTTT CASSFWTSGGADTQYF
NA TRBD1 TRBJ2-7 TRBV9 TGTGCCAGCAGCACCACACCGACAGGGATCGAGCAGTACTTC CASSTTPTGIEQYF
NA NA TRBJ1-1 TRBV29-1 TGCAGCGCGCGAAATGGGCTCACTGAAGCTTTCTTT CSARNGLTEAFF
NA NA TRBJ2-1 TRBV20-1 TGCAGTGCTAGTCCGGACCCCTACAATGAGCAGTTCTTC CSASPDPYNEQFF
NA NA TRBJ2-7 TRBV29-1 TGCAGCGTTGGGGGGCCCGAGCAGTACTTC CSVGGPEQYF